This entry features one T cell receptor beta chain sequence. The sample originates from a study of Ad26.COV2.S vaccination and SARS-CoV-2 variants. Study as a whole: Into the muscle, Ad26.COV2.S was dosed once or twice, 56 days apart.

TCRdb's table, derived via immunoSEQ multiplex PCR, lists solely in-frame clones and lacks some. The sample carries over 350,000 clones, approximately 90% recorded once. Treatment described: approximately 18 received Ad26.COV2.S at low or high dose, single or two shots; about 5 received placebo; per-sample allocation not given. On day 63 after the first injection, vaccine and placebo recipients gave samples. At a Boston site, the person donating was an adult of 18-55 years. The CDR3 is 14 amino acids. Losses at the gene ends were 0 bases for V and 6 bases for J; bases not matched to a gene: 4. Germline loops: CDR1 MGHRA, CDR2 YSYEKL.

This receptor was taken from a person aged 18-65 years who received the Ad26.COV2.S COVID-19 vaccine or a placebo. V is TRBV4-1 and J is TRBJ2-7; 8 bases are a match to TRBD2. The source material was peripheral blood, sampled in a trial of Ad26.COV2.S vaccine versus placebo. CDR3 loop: CASSQEGGGIEQYF. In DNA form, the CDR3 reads TGCGCCAGCAGCCAAGAGGGCGGGGGGATCGAGCAGTACTTC.